This TCR beta chain came from a study of blood T cell repertoires in COVID-19. Looking at the study overall: Specimens from acute and convalescent COVID-19 originated in the United States, Italy and Spain. In each case, the material was cDNA or gDNA derived from T cells, B-cell-depleted T cells, or PBMCs.

Looked up from germline, CDR1 is SNHLY and CDR2 is FYNNEI. The CDR3 runs to 14 residues. Trimming took 8 bases from V and 3 from J, leaving 13 bases between them. Source study methods: Counts of nucleated cells, estimated from reference gene primer amplification, were obtained. Produced via immunoSEQ multiplex PCR; TCRdb's table is partial and in-frame only. From that table come the V and J calls and clone size; the DNA was used to work out D and trimming. This sample has tens of thousands of clones, with about 87% found just once. The specimen was peripheral blood. This sequence originates from a human donor in a cohort sampled during active COVID-19. The donor label of this sample is uncertain. This chain connects TRBV2 to TRBJ1-4; D gene unclear. The CDR3 bases are TGTGCCAGCCGCCGGACCGGGGCTAATGAAAAACTGTTTTTT. This gives the protein CASRRTGANEKLFF.